The 24 T cell receptor beta chains below were found in one sample sequenced in a study of identical twins. TCRdb recomputed calls from the 5' RACE reads with MiXCR, one row per CDR3 protein. The sample lists 700,000 or so distinct CDR3 sequences; around 20% were seen once. These sequences were also reported in another study, on T cells expressing NK-cell markers.

Specimen: PBMCs. These receptor sequences come from a woman younger than 35 in good health.

The gene calls are TRBV29-1 and TRBJ1-1, with D perhaps matching TRBD1 (5 bases). Germline values: CDR1 SQVTM, CDR2 ANQGSEA. Trimming took 7 bases from V and 6 from J, leaving 15 bases between them. This CDR3 contains 12 residues. The CDR3 protein is CSALPGTPEAFF. Written as DNA, the CDR3 is TGCAGCGCACTCCCAGGGACCCCTGAAGCTTTCTTT.

V is TRBV12-5 and J is TRBJ2-1; no clear D. The CDR3 length is 11 residues. Germline loops: CDR1 LGHNT, CDR2 FRNRAP. Trimming pared 1 base from V and 8 bases from J, leaving 3 bases between. CDR3: CASGLGYEQFF. CDR3 DNA: TGTGCTAGTGGTTTGGGCTATGAGCAGTTCTTC.

The rearrangement uses TRBV12-3 or TRBV12-4 and TRBJ1-6; D may be TRBD1 (5 bases). The length of the CDR3 is 13 residues. Trimming removed 5 bases from V and 8 bases from J, with 10 bases in between. The CDR3: CASSEGRYSPLHF. For the CDR3, the DNA is TGTGCCAGCAGTGAGGGGCGGTATTCACCCCTCCACTTT.

The V gene is TRBV6-2 or TRBV6-3, the J gene TRBJ2-2, with D possibly TRBD2 on 6 matching bases. Germline CDR1 reads MNHEY; CDR2 reads SVGEGT. V gave up 7 bases and J gave up 2 bases, with 20 bases separating them. This CDR3 is built from 17 residues. The CDR3 spells CASTNPPGGANTGELFF. For the CDR3, the DNA is TGTGCCAGCACGAATCCGCCCGGCGGGGCAAACACCGGGGAGCTGTTTTTT.

The chain uses TRBV27 and TRBJ1-6, with a weak D call TRBD1 (6 bases). Germline V gene data show CDR1 as MNHEY and CDR2 as SMNVEV (reference sequence). The CDR3 is 14 residues long. Trimming pared 3 bases from V and 6 bases from J, leaving 9 bases between. The CDR3 loop is CASSFRTANSPLHF. The CDR3 nucleotides are TGTGCCAGCAGTTTCCGGACAGCTAATTCACCCCTCCACTTT.

The chain uses TRBV18 and TRBJ2-7; 11 bases line up with TRBD2. The CDR3 has 15 residues. V trimming: 6 bases; J trimming: 6 bases; junction bases outside the gene matches: 10. Germline assignment: CDR1 KGHSH and CDR2 LQKENI. The CDR3: CASSPTSGSTREQYF. CDR3 DNA: TGTGCCAGCTCGCCTACTAGCGGGAGTACCCGCGAGCAGTACTTC.

The rearrangement uses TRBV30 and TRBJ2-7; D gene ambiguous. V was trimmed by 1 base and J by 0 bases, leaving 4 bases between them. This CDR3 has 12 amino acids. Germline-derived CDR1 and CDR2 are GTSNPN and SVGIG (reference sequence). DNA of the CDR3: TGTGCCTGGAGTGCATTCTCCTACGAGCAGTACTTC. This codes for CAWSAFSYEQYF.

This clonotype was seen more than once but under ten times. V usage is TRBV21-1 and J usage is TRBJ2-1; the table's D call TRBD1 went unverified against the DNA. TRBV21-1 is shown as a pseudogene. The length of the CDR3 is 19 residues. The DNA for the CDR3 is TGTGCCAGCAGCAATTCGCCGACAGGGCAAACGGGGGTCTACAATGAGCAGTTCTTC. It codes for CASSNSPTGQTGVYNEQFF.

This sequence joins TRBV11-1 and TRBJ2-7; 9 nucleotides line up with TRBD2. J gave up 2 bases and V 4 bases, and 15 bases lay outside the gene matches. Germline-derived CDR1 and CDR2 are SGHAT and FQDESV (reference sequence). This CDR3 region has 18 residues. This chain's CDR3 is CASSSRFGLAGLTYEQYF. The CDR3, as DNA: TGTGCCAGCAGCTCTCGTTTTGGCCTAGCGGGGCTAACCTACGAGCAGTACTTC.

There are a few counts of this clonotype. This sequence joins TRBV4-2 and TRBJ2-1; possible D gene TRBD2, 7 bases. Germline values: CDR1 LGHNA, CDR2 YNFKEQ. This CDR3 has 16 amino acids. V lost 0 bases, J lost 10 bases, and 19 bases lay in between. DNA of the CDR3: TGTGCCAGCAGCCAAGAATTGTGGGGGGGCGATGGGGAGCAGTTCTTC. This gives the protein CASSQELWGGDGEQFF.

The genes are TRBV7-2 and TRBJ2-7; D is tentatively TRBD1 or TRBD2 (5 bases each). Between the trimmed V and J ends, which lost 1 base and 0 bases, there was a span of 13 bases. CDR1 is SGHTA, CDR2 FQGNSA, per germline. The CDR3 covers 16 residues. The CDR3 DNA reads TGTGCCAGCAGCTTAGGGGGGACCCACTCCTCCTACGAGCAGTACTTC. This encodes CASSLGGTHSSYEQYF.

This clonotype was counted between two and nine times. The chain joins TRBV27 to TRBJ1-5, with D unclear. The CDR3 is made up of 13 amino acids. The V gene's germline CDR1 is MNHEY and CDR2 SMNVEV (reference sequence). V dropped 6 bases and J dropped 4 bases, with 10 bases sitting between them. CDR3 sequence: CASSQDPNQPQHF. The CDR3 DNA reads as TGTGCCAGCAGCCAAGACCCGAATCAGCCCCAGCATTTT.

This clonotype was detected only a few times. The rearrangement links TRBV20-1 to TRBJ1-5, with 9 bases fitting TRBD1. The CDR3 contains 15 residues. The V and J ends lost 4 bases and 3 bases, in that order; junction bases with no gene match: 7. The germline V gene encodes CDR1 DFQATT and CDR2 SNEGSKA (reference sequence). The CDR3 DNA reads as TGCAGTGCTACTACAGGGGGCGGGTACAATCAGCCCCAGCATTTT. Encoded protein: CSATTGGGYNQPQHF.

This clonotype has a handful of counts. This chain joins TRBV20-1 and TRBJ2-7; D ambiguous. Trimming removed 0 bases at V and 6 bases at J, with 15 bases between. This CDR3 comprises 14 residues. Germline V gene sequence: CDR1 DFQATT, CDR2 SNEGSKA (reference sequence). The CDR3 loop reads CSARDPARVSEQYF. DNA of the CDR3: TGCAGTGCTAGAGATCCGGCTAGGGTTAGCGAGCAGTACTTC.

This clonotype was seen more than once but under ten times. This chain links TRBV7-9 with TRBJ2-1; TRBD2 matches 12 bases. The junction had 6 bases not matched to a gene; V was cut back by 3 bases and J by 9 bases. CDR1 is SEHNR and CDR2 is FQNEAQ in the germline V gene (reference sequence). There are 15 residues in the CDR3. CDR3 coding DNA: TGTGCCAGCAGCTTCGGTACTAGCGGGAGGCGTGAGCAGTTCTTC. This codes for CASSFGTSGRREQFF.

The J gene is TRBJ2-7, the V gene TRBV5-5, with 7 nucleotides matching TRBD1. CDR1 and CDR2 (germline): SGHKS, YYEKEE (reference sequence). This CDR3 region has 16 residues. The junction had 15 bases not matched to a gene; V was cut back by 4 bases and J by 5 bases. In nucleotides, the CDR3 is TGTGCCAGCAGCCGAAGACAGGGATTCGATACGGACGAGCAGTACTTC. As protein: CASSRRQGFDTDEQYF.

There are a few counts of this clonotype. The V call is TRBV3-1, the J call TRBJ2-7; the match to TRBD2 covers 13 bases. This CDR3 contains 16 residues. V lost 1 base to trimming and J lost 7 bases; unmatched junction nucleotides: 7. Germline CDR1 LGHDT, CDR2 YNNKEL (reference sequence). The CDR3 is CASSQGWTSGSFEQYF. The CDR3 bases are TGTGCCAGCAGCCAAGGGTGGACTAGCGGGAGTTTTGAGCAGTACTTC.

CDR3 sequence (DNA): TGCGCCAGCACGGGGGGACCGAACACCGGGGAGCTGTTTTTT. Amino acid sequence: CASTGGPNTGELFF. This chain connects TRBV5-1 to TRBJ2-2; 7 nucleotides agree with TRBD2. V was clipped by 6 bases and J by 0 bases; unmatched bases: 2. Germline CDR1 SGHRS, CDR2 YFSETQ. The CDR3 runs 14 residues.

The rearrangement uses TRBV7-9 and TRBJ2-7; D ambiguous. This CDR3 has 14 amino acids. V was clipped by 2 bases and J by 4 bases, with 12 bases between them. In germline, CDR1 is SEHNR, CDR2 FQNEAQ (reference sequence). CDR3 protein: CASSLFAKAYEQYF. The CDR3 nucleotides are TGTGCCAGCAGCTTATTCGCCAAAGCGTACGAGCAGTACTTC.

The rearrangement joins TRBV12-3 or TRBV12-4 to TRBJ2-6; 8 positions match TRBD1. The CDR3 is 16 amino acids. The J segment lost 2 bases and the V segment lost 6 bases, leaving 6 bases of the junction unmatched. The CDR3 protein is CASRETGAAGANVLTF. The CDR3 coding sequence is TGTGCCAGCAGGGAGACAGGGGCGGCTGGGGCCAACGTCCTGACTTTC.

This clonotype has more than one count but fewer than ten. This rearrangement joins TRBV5-1 to TRBJ2-1; D assignment may be TRBD1 or TRBD2 (5 bases each). Germline-derived CDR1 and CDR2 are SGHRS and YFSETQ. The CDR3 spans 13 residues. V lost 4 bases, J lost 8 bases, and 13 bases lay in between. The CDR3: CASSQTVGDEQFF. The CDR3 DNA is TGCGCCAGCAGCCAGACAGTCGGGGATGAGCAGTTCTTC.

In this sample, this clonotype turned up many times. This chain uses TRBV12-3 or TRBV12-4 with TRBJ1-1, with 9 nucleotides matching TRBD1. CDR3 length: 11 residues. The J segment lost 11 bases and the V segment lost 7 bases, leaving 5 bases of the junction unmatched. The CDR3 spells CASTWTGAAFF. DNA for the CDR3: TGTGCCAGCACCTGGACAGGGGCGGCTTTCTTT.

The chain has TRBV7-9 and TRBJ2-7, with D unresolved. The CDR3 is 15 residues long. CDR1 and CDR2 from the germline V gene are SEHNR and FQNEAQ (reference sequence). V lost 2 bases and J 4 bases, leaving 15 bases between the germline ends. The CDR3 DNA follows: TGTGCCAGCAGCTTATTGATAGGCCTTGCGTACGAGCAGTACTTC. Translating gives CASSLLIGLAYEQYF.

This clonotype was detected a few times. J is TRBJ2-7 and V is TRBV5-1; perhaps TRBD2 as D (6 bases). The CDR3 has 13 residues. The V and J ends lost 4 bases and 3 bases respectively, with 11 bases between them. Germline V gives CDR1 SGHRS, CDR2 YFSETQ. In nucleotides, the CDR3 is TGCGCCAGCAGCGGGGGGTCCTTCTACGAGCAGTACTTC. Amino acids: CASSGGSFYEQYF.